This is a list of T cell receptor beta chains from one sample in a study of blood T cell repertoires in COVID-19. TCRdb keeps only in-frame clones here, not all; method: immunoSEQ multiplex PCR. The sample includes around 72,000 clones, approximately 85% of them seen just once. Sequencing used peripheral blood. The source is a man aged 50-59 years with acute or convalescent COVID-19. Both conserved end residues are part of each CDR3. Each record gives: D gene, V gene, clone size, J gene, CDR3 protein, CDR3 DNA. D genes are given only for firm matches. Size is omitted from some rows. Given values are once, few, many or a class for expanded clones.

d_gene: -; v_gene: TRBV30; abundance: -; j_gene: TRBJ1-1; CDR3aa: CAWGEMNTEAFF; CDR3nt: TGTGCCTGGGGGGAGATGAACACTGAAGCTTTCTTT
d_gene: TRBD2; v_gene: TRBV9; abundance: -; j_gene: TRBJ2-3; CDR3aa: CASSLGLAADTQYF; CDR3nt: TGTGCCAGCAGCCTCGGACTAGCGGCAGATACGCAGTATTTT
d_gene: -; v_gene: TRBV12-3/TRBV12-4; abundance: -; j_gene: TRBJ2-7; CDR3aa: CASSFSSGLEQYF; CDR3nt: TGTGCCAGCAGTTTTTCCAGCGGGCTCGAGCAGTACTTC
d_gene: TRBD1; v_gene: TRBV16; abundance: -; j_gene: TRBJ1-1; CDR3aa: CASSRGQGWNTEAFF; CDR3nt: TGTGCCAGCAGCCGGGGACAGGGGTGGAACACTGAAGCTTTCTTT
d_gene: TRBD1; v_gene: TRBV20-1; abundance: -; j_gene: TRBJ1-4; CDR3aa: CSASTGTGGLGLFF; CDR3nt: TGCAGTGCTAGTACCGGGACAGGGGGCCTGGGACTGTTTTTT
d_gene: TRBD2; v_gene: TRBV7-9; abundance: -; j_gene: TRBJ2-5; CDR3aa: CASSLVSGGETQYF; CDR3nt: TGTGCCAGCAGCTTAGTTTCGGGGGGAGAGACCCAGTACTTC
d_gene: -; v_gene: TRBV27; abundance: few; j_gene: TRBJ1-2; CDR3aa: CASSLKGVYGYTF; CDR3nt: TGTGCCAGCAGTTTGAAGGGGGTCTATGGCTACACCTTC
d_gene: -; v_gene: TRBV14; abundance: -; j_gene: TRBJ2-5; CDR3aa: CASSPIRGPRETQYF; CDR3nt: TGTGCCAGCAGCCCCATAAGGGGCCCCAGAGAGACCCAGTACTTC
d_gene: -; v_gene: TRBV28; abundance: -; j_gene: TRBJ1-2; CDR3aa: CASSTPPRANYGYTF; CDR3nt: TGTGCCAGCAGTACCCCGCCGAGAGCTAACTATGGCTACACCTTC
d_gene: TRBD2; v_gene: TRBV10-1; abundance: -; j_gene: TRBJ2-1; CDR3aa: CASSGITSGGNEQFF; CDR3nt: TGCGCCAGCAGCGGAATTACTAGCGGGGGAAATGAGCAGTTCTTC
d_gene: -; v_gene: TRBV6-5; abundance: -; j_gene: TRBJ1-1; CDR3aa: CASRTGGLMNTEAFF; CDR3nt: TGTGCCAGCAGGACGGGCGGACTCATGAACACTGAAGCTTTCTTT
d_gene: -; v_gene: TRBV6-2/TRBV6-3; abundance: -; j_gene: TRBJ2-5; CDR3aa: CASSYEVDLGQSWRETQYF; CDR3nt: TGTGCCAGCAGTTACGAGGTAGACCTAGGACAGAGCTGGCGAGAGACCCAGTACTTC
d_gene: -; v_gene: TRBV6-5; abundance: -; j_gene: TRBJ1-2; CDR3aa: CASSYRPGQSNYGYTF; CDR3nt: TGTGCCAGCAGTTACCGACCGGGACAATCTAACTATGGCTACACCTTC
d_gene: TRBD1; v_gene: TRBV5-1; abundance: once; j_gene: TRBJ2-7; CDR3aa: CASSLQGANYEQYF; CDR3nt: TGCGCCAGCAGCCTCCAGGGGGCAAACTACGAGCAGTACTTC
d_gene: -; v_gene: TRBV10-3; abundance: -; j_gene: TRBJ2-3; CDR3aa: CAINRRESTDTQYF; CDR3nt: TGTGCCATCAACCGACGGGAAAGCACAGATACGCAGTATTTT
d_gene: TRBD1; v_gene: TRBV24-1; abundance: -; j_gene: TRBJ2-3; CDR3aa: CATSDPGTGGDTQYF; CDR3nt: TGTGCCACCAGTGATCCCGGGACAGGGGGAGATACGCAGTATTTT
d_gene: TRBD1; v_gene: TRBV19; abundance: few; j_gene: TRBJ2-7; CDR3aa: CASRRQGAHEQYF; CDR3nt: TGTGCCAGTAGAAGACAGGGGGCGCACGAGCAGTACTTC
d_gene: -; v_gene: TRBV7-3; abundance: -; j_gene: TRBJ2-7; CDR3aa: CASSLEAGDSYEQYF; CDR3nt: TGTGCCAGCAGCTTGGAGGCAGGGGATAGCTACGAGCAGTACTTC
d_gene: TRBD1; v_gene: TRBV19; abundance: -; j_gene: TRBJ2-7; CDR3aa: CASSIQTGLYEQYF; CDR3nt: TGTGCCAGTAGTATCCAGACAGGGCTCTACGAGCAGTACTTC
d_gene: -; v_gene: TRBV28; abundance: -; j_gene: TRBJ2-7; CDR3aa: CASSLVIQGTYEQYF; CDR3nt: TGTGCCAGCAGTTTAGTTATACAGGGAACCTACGAGCAGTACTTC
d_gene: -; v_gene: TRBV7-9; abundance: -; j_gene: TRBJ2-7; CDR3aa: CASSSRDTSYEQYF; CDR3nt: TGTGCCAGCAGCTCTCGGGACACCTCCTACGAGCAGTACTTC
d_gene: TRBD2; v_gene: TRBV6-5; abundance: -; j_gene: TRBJ2-5; CDR3aa: CASSSQRGQETQYF; CDR3nt: TGTGCCAGCAGTTCGCAGCGGGGCCAAGAGACCCAGTACTTC
d_gene: -; v_gene: TRBV5-1; abundance: -; j_gene: TRBJ2-1; CDR3aa: CASSLGLTQGQFF; CDR3nt: TGCGCCAGCAGCCTCGGTCTTACCCAGGGGCAGTTCTTC
d_gene: -; v_gene: TRBV6-5; abundance: -; j_gene: TRBJ2-1; CDR3aa: CASSRRPNEQFF; CDR3nt: TGTGCCAGCAGTCGGAGGCCCAATGAGCAGTTCTTC
d_gene: -; v_gene: TRBV4-1; abundance: few; j_gene: TRBJ1-5; CDR3aa: CASSQDHLGPDSNQPQHF; CDR3nt: TGCGCCAGCAGCCAAGATCACCTGGGGCCCGATAGCAATCAGCCCCAGCATTTT
d_gene: -; v_gene: TRBV9; abundance: -; j_gene: TRBJ2-3; CDR3aa: CASSVAGRGFKDTQYF; CDR3nt: TGTGCCAGCAGCGTAGCAGGGCGGGGTTTTAAAGATACGCAGTATTTT
d_gene: TRBD2; v_gene: TRBV12-5; abundance: -; j_gene: TRBJ2-7; CDR3aa: CASGLVLSGGPYEQYF; CDR3nt: TGTGCTAGTGGTTTGGTACTTAGCGGGGGGCCCTACGAGCAGTACTTC
d_gene: TRBD1; v_gene: TRBV6-2/TRBV6-3; abundance: -; j_gene: TRBJ1-5; CDR3aa: CASSYDRGQPQHF; CDR3nt: TGTGCCAGCAGTTACGACAGGGGTCAGCCCCAGCATTTT
d_gene: -; v_gene: TRBV5-4; abundance: -; j_gene: TRBJ2-1; CDR3aa: CASSPDTGSYNEQFF; CDR3nt: TGTGCCAGCAGTCCGGACACGGGCTCCTACAATGAGCAGTTCTTC
d_gene: TRBD1; v_gene: TRBV7-2; abundance: -; j_gene: TRBJ2-3; CDR3aa: CASSLAMRTGGGTDTQYF; CDR3nt: TGTGCCAGCAGCTTAGCGATGAGGACAGGGGGCGGCACAGATACGCAGTATTTT
d_gene: -; v_gene: TRBV12-3/TRBV12-4; abundance: -; j_gene: TRBJ2-3; CDR3aa: CASRGGSTDTQYF; CDR3nt: TGTGCCAGCAGGGGGGGTAGCACAGATACGCAGTATTTT
d_gene: -; v_gene: TRBV9; abundance: -; j_gene: TRBJ2-7; CDR3aa: CASSVGGSYEQYF; CDR3nt: TGTGCCAGCAGCGTAGGCGGCTCCTACGAGCAGTACTTC
d_gene: -; v_gene: TRBV10-3; abundance: -; j_gene: TRBJ2-5; CDR3aa: CAISSPVGKETQYF; CDR3nt: TGTGCCATCAGTAGTCCAGTGGGCAAAGAGACCCAGTACTTC
d_gene: TRBD1; v_gene: TRBV7-3; abundance: -; j_gene: TRBJ2-7; CDR3aa: CASSPRQGVGEQYF; CDR3nt: TGTGCCAGCAGCCCTCGACAGGGGGTAGGCGAGCAGTACTTC
d_gene: -; v_gene: TRBV19; abundance: -; j_gene: TRBJ2-6; CDR3aa: CASTQRPSGANVLTF; CDR3nt: TGTGCCAGTACCCAGCGGCCTTCTGGGGCCAACGTCCTGACTTTC
d_gene: TRBD1; v_gene: TRBV5-6; abundance: -; j_gene: TRBJ1-2; CDR3aa: CASSAAPGQGRNYGYTF; CDR3nt: TGTGCCAGCAGCGCCGCACCGGGACAGGGCAGGAACTATGGCTACACCTTC
d_gene: -; v_gene: TRBV20-1; abundance: -; j_gene: TRBJ1-2; CDR3aa: CSARSGAVDTF; CDR3nt: TGCAGTGCTAGGTCGGGAGCGGTGGACACCTTC
d_gene: -; v_gene: TRBV27; abundance: -; j_gene: TRBJ1-5; CDR3aa: CASSLTGNQPQHF; CDR3nt: TGTGCCAGCAGTTTAACAGGGAATCAGCCCCAGCATTTT
d_gene: TRBD1; v_gene: TRBV12-5; abundance: -; j_gene: TRBJ2-6; CDR3aa: CASGQGVPGANVLTF; CDR3nt: TGTGCTAGTGGACAGGGGGTGCCTGGGGCCAACGTCCTGACTTTC